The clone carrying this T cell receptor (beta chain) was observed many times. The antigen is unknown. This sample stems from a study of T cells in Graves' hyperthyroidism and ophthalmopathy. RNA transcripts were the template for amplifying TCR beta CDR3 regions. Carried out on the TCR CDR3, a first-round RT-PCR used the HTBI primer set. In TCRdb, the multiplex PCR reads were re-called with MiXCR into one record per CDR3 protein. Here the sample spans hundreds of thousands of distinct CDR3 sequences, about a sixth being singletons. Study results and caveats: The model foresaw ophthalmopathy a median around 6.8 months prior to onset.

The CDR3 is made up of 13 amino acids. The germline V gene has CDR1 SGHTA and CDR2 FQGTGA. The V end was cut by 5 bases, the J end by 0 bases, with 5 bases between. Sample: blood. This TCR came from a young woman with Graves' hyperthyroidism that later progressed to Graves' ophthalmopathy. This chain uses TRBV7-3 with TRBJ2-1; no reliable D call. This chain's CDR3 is CASSRSSYNEQFF. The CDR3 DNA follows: TGTGCCAGCAGCCGAAGCTCCTACAATGAGCAGTTCTTC.